These T cell receptor beta chains were read from a single sample in a study of Ad26.COV2.S vaccination and SARS-CoV-2 variants. TCRdb keeps only in-frame clones here, not all; method: immunoSEQ multiplex PCR. The sample has roughly 700,000 clones; roughly nine tenths are singletons. This sample comprised peripheral blood, obtained in a trial of Ad26.COV2.S vaccine versus placebo. Receptors originate from a person aged 18-60 years who received the Ad26.COV2.S COVID-19 vaccine or a placebo. Both conserved end residues are part of each CDR3. The order of the fields is D gene, J gene, V gene, clone size, CDR3 protein, CDR3 DNA. A D gene is named only where the DNA matches it firmly. Clone size is not always given. Where it is, it says once, few, many or a class for expanded clones.

d_call: TRBD2
j_call: TRBJ2-7
v_call: TRBV7-9
clone_size: .
cdr3_aa: CASSFGRGDLYEQYF
cdr3_nt: TGTGCCAGCAGCTTCGGACGGGGGGACTTATACGAGCAGTACTTC

d_call: TRBD1
j_call: TRBJ1-5
v_call: TRBV6-4
clone_size: .
cdr3_aa: CASSKQGDQPQHF
cdr3_nt: TGTGCCAGCAGTAAACAGGGGGATCAGCCCCAGCATTTT

d_call: TRBD1
j_call: TRBJ2-7
v_call: TRBV30
clone_size: .
cdr3_aa: CAWSGQGGGEQYF
cdr3_nt: TGTGCCTGGAGTGGACAGGGGGGCGGCGAGCAGTACTTC

d_call: .
j_call: TRBJ1-1
v_call: TRBV18
clone_size: once
cdr3_aa: CASSPAIDTEAFF
cdr3_nt: TGTGCCAGCTCACCAGCCATTGACACTGAAGCTTTCTTT

d_call: .
j_call: TRBJ1-4
v_call: TRBV18
clone_size: .
cdr3_aa: CASSPINGQNEKLFF
cdr3_nt: TGTGCCAGCTCACCCATAAATGGGCAAAATGAAAAACTGTTTTTT

d_call: .
j_call: TRBJ2-1
v_call: TRBV20-1
clone_size: .
cdr3_aa: CSARDYNEQFF
cdr3_nt: TGCAGTGCTAGAGACTACAATGAGCAGTTCTTC

d_call: .
j_call: TRBJ2-7
v_call: TRBV19
clone_size: .
cdr3_aa: CASRGRAAYEQYF
cdr3_nt: TGTGCCAGTAGAGGCAGGGCAGCCTACGAGCAGTACTTC

d_call: .
j_call: TRBJ2-7
v_call: TRBV6-5
clone_size: .
cdr3_aa: CASSPLGLSYEQYF
cdr3_nt: TGTGCCAGCAGCCCCCTAGGGCTCTCCTACGAGCAGTACTTC

d_call: .
j_call: TRBJ2-5
v_call: TRBV2
clone_size: .
cdr3_aa: CASTPARAGKTQYF
cdr3_nt: TGTGCCAGCACTCCAGCTAGGGCGGGCAAGACCCAGTACTTC

d_call: TRBD2
j_call: TRBJ2-7
v_call: TRBV5-1
clone_size: .
cdr3_aa: CASSREEADEQYF
cdr3_nt: TGCGCCAGTTCACGGGAGGAGGCTGACGAGCAGTACTTC

d_call: TRBD1
j_call: TRBJ1-1
v_call: TRBV7-6
clone_size: .
cdr3_aa: CASSSQVPGQGWGTEAFF
cdr3_nt: TGTGCCAGCAGCTCTCAAGTCCCGGGACAGGGCTGGGGCACTGAAGCTTTCTTT

d_call: .
j_call: TRBJ1-2
v_call: TRBV2
clone_size: .
cdr3_aa: CASSPTGMNYGYTF
cdr3_nt: TGTGCCAGCAGCCCCACAGGGATGAACTATGGCTACACCTTC

d_call: .
j_call: TRBJ1-2
v_call: TRBV7-2
clone_size: .
cdr3_aa: CASSLGAGHYGYTF
cdr3_nt: TGTGCCAGCAGCTTAGGAGCGGGGCACTATGGCTACACCTTC

d_call: TRBD2
j_call: TRBJ2-2
v_call: TRBV7-2
clone_size: .
cdr3_aa: CASSSRPGGGGELFF
cdr3_nt: TGTGCCAGCAGCTCCCGTCCGGGGGGAGGCGGGGAGCTGTTTTTT

d_call: TRBD1
j_call: TRBJ2-3
v_call: TRBV12-5
clone_size: .
cdr3_aa: CASGSDRAGTDTQYF
cdr3_nt: TGTGCTAGTGGATCGGACAGGGCTGGAACAGATACGCAGTATTTT

d_call: .
j_call: TRBJ2-5
v_call: TRBV2
clone_size: .
cdr3_aa: CASSEERGPGETQYF
cdr3_nt: TGTGCCAGCAGTGAAGAGCGAGGGCCTGGAGAGACCCAGTACTTC

d_call: TRBD1
j_call: TRBJ2-5
v_call: TRBV30
clone_size: .
cdr3_aa: CAWGQGNSETQYF
cdr3_nt: TGTGCCTGGGGACAGGGAAACAGCGAGACCCAGTACTTC

d_call: .
j_call: TRBJ1-5
v_call: TRBV27
clone_size: .
cdr3_aa: CASSADRDNQPQHF
cdr3_nt: TGTGCCAGCAGTGCGGACAGAGACAATCAGCCCCAGCATTTT

d_call: TRBD1
j_call: TRBJ2-7
v_call: TRBV19
clone_size: .
cdr3_aa: CASSLQAGTGGYEQYF
cdr3_nt: TGTGCCAGTAGTCTCCAGGCCGGGACAGGGGGATACGAGCAGTACTTC

d_call: .
j_call: TRBJ1-1
v_call: TRBV19
clone_size: .
cdr3_aa: CASSRPGVMTEAFF
cdr3_nt: TGTGCCAGTAGTAGGCCAGGGGTTATGACTGAAGCTTTCTTT

d_call: .
j_call: TRBJ1-2
v_call: TRBV21-1
clone_size: .
cdr3_aa: CASSPRGGEKINYGYTF
cdr3_nt: TGTGCCAGCAGCCCGCGGGGGGGGGAAAAGATTAACTATGGCTACACCTTC

d_call: .
j_call: TRBJ1-1
v_call: TRBV5-4
clone_size: .
cdr3_aa: CASMRGAGDTEAFF
cdr3_nt: TGTGCCAGCATGAGGGGCGCAGGGGACACTGAAGCTTTCTTT

d_call: .
j_call: TRBJ2-7
v_call: TRBV2
clone_size: .
cdr3_aa: CASSGRAEQYF
cdr3_nt: TGTGCCAGCAGTGGCAGGGCCGAGCAGTACTTC

d_call: .
j_call: TRBJ2-7
v_call: TRBV5-1
clone_size: .
cdr3_aa: CASSSTDFSYEQYF
cdr3_nt: TGCGCCAGCAGCTCAACGGACTTTTCCTACGAGCAGTACTTC

d_call: .
j_call: TRBJ2-2
v_call: TRBV5-4
clone_size: .
cdr3_aa: CASSPQGTGGELFF
cdr3_nt: TGTGCCAGCAGTCCACAGGGTACGGGCGGGGAGCTGTTTTTT

d_call: TRBD2
j_call: TRBJ2-2
v_call: TRBV5-1
clone_size: once
cdr3_aa: CASSSRTSGGTGELFF
cdr3_nt: TGCGCCAGCAGCTCCAGGACTAGCGGGGGCACCGGGGAGCTGTTTTTT

d_call: .
j_call: TRBJ1-1
v_call: TRBV7-3
clone_size: .
cdr3_aa: CASSLKGGGTEAFF
cdr3_nt: TGTGCCAGCAGCTTAAAAGGTGGGGGCACTGAAGCTTTCTTT

d_call: TRBD1
j_call: TRBJ1-4
v_call: TRBV18
clone_size: .
cdr3_aa: CASSGQDSEKLFF
cdr3_nt: TGTGCCAGCTCTGGACAGGATTCGGAAAAACTGTTTTTT

d_call: .
j_call: TRBJ2-1
v_call: TRBV10-2
clone_size: .
cdr3_aa: CASSLQYNEQFF
cdr3_nt: TGCGCCAGCAGTCTCCAGTACAATGAGCAGTTCTTC

d_call: .
j_call: TRBJ1-1
v_call: TRBV7-2
clone_size: .
cdr3_aa: CASSSEGLNTEAFF
cdr3_nt: TGTGCCAGCAGCTCCGAGGGTTTGAACACTGAAGCTTTCTTT

d_call: .
j_call: TRBJ2-5
v_call: TRBV2
clone_size: .
cdr3_aa: CASSESPLGETQYF
cdr3_nt: TGTGCCAGCAGTGAAAGTCCCTTGGGAGAGACCCAGTACTTC

d_call: .
j_call: TRBJ1-1
v_call: TRBV2
clone_size: .
cdr3_aa: CASSEVAVEAFF
cdr3_nt: TGTGCCAGCAGTGAGGTGGCAGTCGAAGCTTTCTTT

d_call: .
j_call: TRBJ2-1
v_call: TRBV6-2/TRBV6-3
clone_size: .
cdr3_aa: CASSNSGSSYNEQFF
cdr3_nt: TGTGCCAGCAGCAACAGCGGCAGCTCCTACAATGAGCAGTTCTTC

d_call: .
j_call: TRBJ2-7
v_call: TRBV7-2
clone_size: .
cdr3_aa: CASSLYAGEQYF
cdr3_nt: TGTGCCAGCAGCTTATACGCTGGCGAGCAGTACTTC

d_call: TRBD1
j_call: TRBJ2-7
v_call: TRBV29-1
clone_size: .
cdr3_aa: CSVEVGQGARSYEQYF
cdr3_nt: TGCAGCGTTGAGGTGGGACAGGGGGCCCGCTCCTACGAGCAGTACTTC

d_call: .
j_call: TRBJ2-4
v_call: TRBV5-1
clone_size: .
cdr3_aa: CASSFGAHYGIQYF
cdr3_nt: TGCGCCAGCAGCTTCGGGGCGCATTATGGCATTCAGTACTTC

d_call: .
j_call: TRBJ2-1
v_call: TRBV9
clone_size: .
cdr3_aa: CASSVANEQFF
cdr3_nt: TGTGCCAGCAGCGTAGCAAATGAGCAGTTCTTC

d_call: .
j_call: TRBJ2-1
v_call: TRBV5-6
clone_size: once
cdr3_aa: CASSLEFLYNEQFF
cdr3_nt: TGTGCCAGCAGCTTGGAGTTCCTCTACAATGAGCAGTTCTTC

d_call: .
j_call: TRBJ2-4
v_call: TRBV19
clone_size: .
cdr3_aa: CASSIVAGNALGAKNIQYF
cdr3_nt: TGTGCCAGTAGTATTGTTGCGGGGAACGCCTTAGGAGCCAAAAACATTCAGTACTTC

d_call: .
j_call: TRBJ2-7
v_call: TRBV7-2
clone_size: .
cdr3_aa: CASSPWTATYEQYF
cdr3_nt: TGTGCCAGCAGCCCCTGGACAGCTACCTACGAGCAGTACTTC

d_call: TRBD2
j_call: TRBJ2-7
v_call: TRBV14
clone_size: .
cdr3_aa: CASSQSLAGSYEQYF
cdr3_nt: TGTGCCAGCAGCCAATCCCTAGCGGGGTCCTACGAGCAGTACTTC

d_call: .
j_call: TRBJ1-6
v_call: TRBV7-6
clone_size: .
cdr3_aa: CASSPGGSSYNSPLHF
cdr3_nt: TGTGCCAGCAGTCCCGGTGGGAGCTCCTATAATTCACCCCTCCACTTT

d_call: TRBD1
j_call: TRBJ2-7
v_call: TRBV14
clone_size: .
cdr3_aa: CASSLQGVHDEQYF
cdr3_nt: TGTGCCAGCAGCCTACAGGGGGTGCACGACGAGCAGTACTTC